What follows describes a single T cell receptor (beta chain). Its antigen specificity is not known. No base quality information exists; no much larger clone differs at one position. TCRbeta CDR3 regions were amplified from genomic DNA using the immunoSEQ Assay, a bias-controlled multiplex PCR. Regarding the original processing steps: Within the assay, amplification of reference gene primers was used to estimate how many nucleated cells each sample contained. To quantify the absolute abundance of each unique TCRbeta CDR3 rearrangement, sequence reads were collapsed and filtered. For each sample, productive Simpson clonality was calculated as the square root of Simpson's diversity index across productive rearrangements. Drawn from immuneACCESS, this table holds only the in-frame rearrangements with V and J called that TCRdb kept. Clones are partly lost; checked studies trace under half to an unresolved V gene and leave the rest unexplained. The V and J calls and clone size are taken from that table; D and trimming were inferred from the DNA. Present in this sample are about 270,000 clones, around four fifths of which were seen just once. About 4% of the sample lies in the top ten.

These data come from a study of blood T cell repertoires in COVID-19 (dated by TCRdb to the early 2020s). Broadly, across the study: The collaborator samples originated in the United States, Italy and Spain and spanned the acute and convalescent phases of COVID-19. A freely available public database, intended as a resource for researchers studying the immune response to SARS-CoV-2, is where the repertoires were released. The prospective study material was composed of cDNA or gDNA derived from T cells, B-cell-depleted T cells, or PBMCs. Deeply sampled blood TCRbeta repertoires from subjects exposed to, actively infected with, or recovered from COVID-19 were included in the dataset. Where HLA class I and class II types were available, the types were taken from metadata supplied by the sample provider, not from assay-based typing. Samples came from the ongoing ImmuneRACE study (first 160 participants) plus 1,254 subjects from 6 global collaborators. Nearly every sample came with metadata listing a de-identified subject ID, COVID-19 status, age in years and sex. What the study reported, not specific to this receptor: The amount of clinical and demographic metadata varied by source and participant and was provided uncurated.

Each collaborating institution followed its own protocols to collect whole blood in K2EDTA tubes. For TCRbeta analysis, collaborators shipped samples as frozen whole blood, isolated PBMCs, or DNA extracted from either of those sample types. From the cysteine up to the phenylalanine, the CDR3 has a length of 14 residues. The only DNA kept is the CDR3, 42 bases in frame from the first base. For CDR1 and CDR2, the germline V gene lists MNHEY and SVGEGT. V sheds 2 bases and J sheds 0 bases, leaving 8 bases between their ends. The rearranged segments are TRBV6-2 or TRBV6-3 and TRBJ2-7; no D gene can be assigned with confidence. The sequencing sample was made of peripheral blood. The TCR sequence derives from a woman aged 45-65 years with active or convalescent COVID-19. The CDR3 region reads CASSYPRSSYEQYF. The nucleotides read TGTGCCAGCAGTTACCCTCGGAGCTCCTACGAGCAGTACTTC.